This TCR beta chain was identified in a study of control samples from healthy donors and cancer patients. Profiled with immunoSEQ multiplex PCR; TCRdb holds only in-frame clones, not every one. The table has tens of thousands of clones, roughly 90% seen once; the top ten hold 1.5% to 2%. The sample holds one count of this clone. This specimen includes other DNA sequences encoding the same CDR3. V shed 7 bases and J shed 8 bases, with 17 bases lying between them. Germline V gene lookup returns CDR1 LGHDT and CDR2 YNNKEL (reference sequence). This CDR3 region has 13 residues. The sample taken for sequencing was PBMCs. This chain uses TRBV3-1 (or the pseudogene TRBV3-2) with TRBJ1-1, with D possibly being TRBD1 (5 bases). The origin of this receptor is a woman between 55 and 75 years old with head and neck cancer. CDR3 loop: CASTLGGVGEAFF. The CDR3, as DNA: TGTGCCAGCACTTTGGGGGGGGTGGGGGAAGCTTTCTTT.